This TCR beta chain came from a study of T cells in Graves' hyperthyroidism and ophthalmopathy. On the study more broadly: Any treatment followed the collection of peripheral blood at initial diagnosis. Study conclusions and caveats: Before onset, ophthalmopathy was predicted by the model a median roughly 6.4 months earlier.

Amplification yielded TCR beta CDR3 regions, with RNA transcripts as the source. In the first-round RT-PCR of the TCR CDR3, the HTBI primer set was used. TCRdb passed the multiplex PCR reads through MiXCR, listing each CDR3 protein once. Of 50,000 to 55,000 distinct CDR3 sequences in the sample, less than 60% are singletons; the top ten hold approximately 9.1%. Points on this clonotype: The antigen remains undetermined.

Trimming removed 7 bases at V and 8 bases at J, with 14 bases between. The CDR3 extends over 12 amino acids. The sequence derives from a woman between 50 and 59 years old with Graves' ophthalmopathy. This rearrangement joins TRBV12-3 or TRBV12-4 to TRBJ1-2; maybe TRBD1 (5 bases). Sequenced material: blood. CDR3: CASKLAGGGYTF. The CDR3 DNA is TGTGCCAGCAAACTAGCCGGGGGAGGCTACACCTTC.